Following are 20 T cell receptor beta chains from one sample sequenced in a study of CD8+ T cells in alopecia areata. Treatment specified: oral pan-JAK inhibitor, 5-10 mg twice daily. cDNA serving as the sequencing template came from extracted, reverse transcribed RNA. Some clones are missing from TCRdb's copy, which holds only in-frame ones; the method was immunoSEQ multiplex PCR. The table lists approximately 220,000 clones, 35% to 40% of them singletons. The sample here was CD4+ T cells sorted from blood, taken at approximately week 30, from a patient treated with tofacitinib. The receptors were gathered from a human donor with alopecia areata.

J is TRBJ2-1 and V is TRBV27, with 8 bases aligning to TRBD2. Germline V gene data show CDR1 as MNHEY and CDR2 as SMNVEV (reference sequence). J gave up 7 bases and V 3 bases, and 8 bases lay outside the gene matches. This CDR3 is 15 amino acids long. The CDR3 here is CASSFISGRGNEQFF. The CDR3 bases are TGTGCCAGCAGTTTTATAAGCGGGAGAGGGAATGAGCAGTTCTTC.

The table lists this clone with a few counts. The V call is TRBV6-5, the J call TRBJ2-3; D possibly corresponds to TRBD1 (6 bases). Germline V lookup: CDR1 MNHEY, CDR2 SVGAGI. V gave up 2 bases and J gave up 5 bases, with 14 bases separating them. The CDR3 has 15 residues. This CDR3 reads CASSYDLGAEDTQYF. The CDR3 bases are TGTGCCAGCAGTTACGATCTGGGGGCAGAAGATACGCAGTATTTT.

This clone was counted once. The chain combines TRBV7-9 with TRBJ1-2; no clear D gene. Germline V gene data show CDR1 as SEHNR and CDR2 as FQNEAQ (reference sequence). This CDR3 comprises 13 residues. V lost 5 bases, J lost 3 bases, and 10 bases lay in between. The CDR3 nucleotides read TGTGCCAGCAGCCATAATGGGGACTATGGCTACACCTTC. Translating it yields CASSHNGDYGYTF.

The chain joins TRBV5-1 to TRBJ2-1, with 7 bases aligning to TRBD2. There are 14 residues in the CDR3. Germline loops: CDR1 SGHRS, CDR2 YFSETQ. The J segment lost 2 bases and the V segment lost 5 bases, leaving 4 bases of the junction unmatched. In DNA, the CDR3 is TGCGCCAGCAGGTACCGGGGGGCCTACAATGAGCAGTTCTTC. This encodes CASRYRGAYNEQFF.

This chain joins TRBV10-3 and TRBJ1-1, with D maybe TRBD1 (5 bases). The CDR3 sequence is 13 residues long. Germline loops: CDR1 ENHRY, CDR2 SYGVKD. Trimming pared 10 bases from V and 1 base from J, leaving 13 bases between. CDR3: CATLKQANTEAFF. In nucleotides, the CDR3 is TGTGCCACCCTTAAACAGGCGAACACTGAAGCTTTCTTT.

This clone was observed a single time. The chain links TRBV19 to TRBJ2-5; D is undetermined. The V and J ends lost 5 bases and 5 bases respectively, with 3 bases between them. This CDR3 has 10 residues. Per germline, CDR1 LNHDA and CDR2 SQIVND (reference sequence). The chain's CDR3 is CASSGETQYF. The CDR3 DNA is TGTGCCAGTAGTGGGGAGACCCAGTACTTC.

The chain employs TRBV5-4 and TRBJ2-1; TRBD1 or TRBD2 may be the D gene (6 bases each). This CDR3 region has 11 residues. V was pared by 4 bases and J by 9 bases, with 8 bases between. Germline CDR1 is SGHNT and CDR2 is YYREEE (reference sequence). CDR3 DNA sequence: TGTGCCAGCAGCCGGGGGCTTGAGCAGTTCTTC. It codes for CASSRGLEQFF.

This clone was counted once. At one end the junction does not follow the germline gene, possibly because of a read error. This chain uses TRBV30 with TRBJ2-3; 9 positions match TRBD1. The CDR3 length is 13 residues. In germline, CDR1 is GTSNPN, CDR2 SVGIG (reference sequence). This CDR3 reads CAWSVSNRGQNSF. As DNA, the CDR3 is TGTGCCTGGAGTGTCTCTAACAGGGGGCAGAATTCCTTT.

This clone appeared a few times. The chain joins TRBV11-2 to TRBJ1-2; D remains unclear. Germline CDR1 reads SGHAT; CDR2 reads FQNNGV. Deletions cut 5 bases from V and 4 bases from J, with 11 bases between. The CDR3 covers 13 residues. The CDR3: CASSPIARYGYTF. The CDR3 region has the DNA TGTGCCAGCAGCCCTATCGCACGCTATGGCTACACCTTC.

This clone was seen a handful of times. The chain recombines TRBV29-1 with TRBJ1-1; D gene unclear. The length of the CDR3 is 12 residues. V was pared by 4 bases and J by 6 bases, with 12 bases between. The germline V gene encodes CDR1 SQVTM and CDR2 ANQGSEA. CDR3 residues: CSVGGMGSEAFF. For the CDR3, the DNA is TGCAGCGTTGGAGGCATGGGGTCTGAAGCTTTCTTT.

This chain connects TRBV19 to TRBJ2-2; D remains unclear. The CDR3 loop spans 14 amino acids. The V gene lost 0 bases and the J gene lost 4 bases, with 6 bases spanning the gap. CDR1 LNHDA and CDR2 SQIVND come from the germline V gene (reference sequence). CDR3: CASSIDLRTGELFF. CDR3 DNA sequence: TGTGCCAGTAGTATAGACTTGCGCACCGGGGAGCTGTTTTTT.

The rearrangement links TRBV30 to TRBJ1-4; D possibly corresponds to TRBD1 (6 bases). Looked up from germline, CDR1 is GTSNPN and CDR2 is SVGIG (reference sequence). Trimming removed 1 base from V and 6 bases from J, with 15 bases in between. The CDR3 is made up of 15 amino acids. CDR3 sequence: CAWSAGQSRHEKLFF. The CDR3, as DNA: TGTGCCTGGAGTGCCGGACAGAGCAGGCATGAAAAACTGTTTTTT.

This clone occurred a few times. A read error may produce the germline difference seen at one junction end. The chain combines TRBV5-5 with TRBJ2-1; tentatively, D is TRBD2 (5 bases). This CDR3 has 13 residues. Germline CDR1 and CDR2: SGHKS and YYEKEE (reference sequence). CDR3 nucleotide sequence: TGTGCCAGCAGCTTTGAGGGCTACGATGAGCAGTTCTTC. This encodes CASSFEGYDEQFF. Using reference TRBV5-5 and TRBJ2-1 for the parts outside the CDR3, the full variable domain is DAGVTQSPTHLIKTRGQQVTLRCSPISGHKSVSWYQQVLGQGPQFIFQYYEKEERGRGNFPDRFSARQFPNYSSELNVNALLLGDSALYLCASSFEGYDEQFFGPGTRLTVL.

The gene calls are TRBV5-8 and TRBJ1-2, with TRBD1 as a possible D gene (5 bases). This CDR3 has 13 residues. V was clipped by 4 bases and J by 2 bases, with 9 bases between them. Germline assignment: CDR1 SGHTS and CDR2 YDEGEE. The CDR3 loop is CASSPTVNYGYTF. The CDR3 nucleotides are TGTGCCAGCAGCCCGACAGTGAACTATGGCTACACCTTC.

The rearrangement links TRBV5-1 to TRBJ2-7, with D perhaps matching TRBD2 (5 bases). This CDR3 region has 13 residues. Trimming pared 0 bases from V and 3 bases from J, leaving 7 bases between. Looked up from germline, CDR1 is SGHRS and CDR2 is YFSETQ. CDR3 loop: CASSLGDYYEQYF. In DNA, the CDR3 is TGCGCCAGCAGCTTGGGAGACTACTACGAGCAGTACTTC.

Many counts were recorded for this clone. This chain uses TRBV4-1 with TRBJ2-7; 11 bases are shared with TRBD2. Germline-derived CDR1 and CDR2 are MGHRA and YSYEKL. V lost 3 bases to trimming and J lost 4 bases; unmatched junction nucleotides: 8. CDR3 size: 16 residues. CDR3 residues: CASSQATSGGLYEQYF. The DNA of the CDR3 is TGCGCCAGCAGCCAGGCCACTAGCGGGGGATTATACGAGCAGTACTTC.

Regarding this clone: Other nucleotide sequences from this sample produce the same CDR3. This chain joins TRBV11-2 and TRBJ2-3; tentatively, D is TRBD1 (6 bases). V lost 5 bases, J lost 2 bases, and 11 bases lay in between. Germline V CDR1 and CDR2: SGHAT, FQNNGV. The CDR3 spans 14 residues. The DNA of the CDR3 is TGTGCCAGCAGCCCCGGACAGTCCACAGATACGCAGTATTTT. Residues: CASSPGQSTDTQYF.

The chain links TRBV30 to TRBJ1-2; no reliable D call. Trimming cost V 1 base and J 4 bases, with 10 bases left between them. The CDR3 length is 13 residues. CDR1 is GTSNPN, CDR2 SVGIG, per germline (reference sequence). In DNA form, the CDR3 reads TGTGCCTGGAGTGGATTCAGAGCCTATGGCTACACCTTC. Protein sequence: CAWSGFRAYGYTF.

V usage is TRBV4-1 and J usage is TRBJ2-4; D is tentatively TRBD1 or TRBD2 (5 bases each). The CDR3 consists of 17 residues. V lost 4 bases, J lost 9 bases, and 25 bases lay in between. Germline V gene lookup returns CDR1 MGHRA and CDR2 YSYEKL. The CDR3 DNA sequence: TGCGCCAGCAGCCCCATAACCTCGGGGCTAGGAGGAATCATTCAGTACTTC. Its translation: CASSPITSGLGGIIQYF.

The rearrangement uses TRBV29-1 and TRBJ1-1; 10 positions agree with TRBD1. Germline V lookup: CDR1 SQVTM, CDR2 ANQGSEA. V lost 5 bases, J lost 3 bases, and 6 bases stayed unmatched. CDR3 size: 14 residues. This CDR3 reads CSVIPGTGDTEAFF. In nucleotides, the CDR3 is TGCAGCGTTATTCCCGGGACAGGGGACACTGAAGCTTTCTTT. Complete variable domain (other parts from reference TRBV29-1 and TRBJ1-1): SAVISQKPSRDICQRGTSLTIQCQVDSQVTMMFWYRQQPGQSLTLIATANQGSEATYESGFVIDKFPISRPNLTFSTLTVSNMSPEDSSIYLCSVIPGTGDTEAFFGQGTRLTVV.